Below are 16 T cell receptor beta chains sequenced from a single sample in a study of T cell responses to AZD1222 COVID-19 vaccine. Clones were sequenced by immunoSEQ multiplex PCR, and TCRdb holds only the in-frame ones, with some missing. The sample has approximately 89,000 clones, 80% to 95% seen once. The specimen comprised peripheral blood, sampled on day 0 of MenACWY control vaccination. These receptors originate from an adult in good health.

The chain combines TRBV19 with TRBJ2-3; D remains unclear. V lost 7 bases, J lost 0 bases, and 8 bases lay in between. Germline assignment: CDR1 LNHDA and CDR2 SQIVND (reference sequence). CDR3 size: 13 residues. CDR3 sequence reads: CASTGDSTDTQYF. In DNA, the CDR3 is TGTGCCAGTACGGGTGATAGCACAGATACGCAGTATTTT.

V gene TRBV7-2 combines with J gene TRBJ1-2; D gene ambiguous. The V gene's germline CDR1 is SGHTA and CDR2 FQGNSA. V lost 5 bases to trimming and J lost 0 bases, with 16 bases between them. This CDR3 has 16 residues. CDR3 amino acids: CASSQSRQTSNYGYTF. The CDR3 DNA reads as TGTGCCAGCAGCCAGTCGAGGCAGACCTCTAACTATGGCTACACCTTC.

This clone was detected a few times. CDR3 loop: CATVAPGQPNQPQHF. The CDR3 DNA follows: TGTGCCACCGTCGCACCGGGACAGCCCAATCAGCCCCAGCATTTT. This rearrangement joins TRBV6-5 to TRBJ1-5; the match to TRBD1 covers 7 bases. Germline assignment: CDR1 MNHEY and CDR2 SVGAGI. The CDR3 has 15 amino acids. V shed 10 bases, J shed 3 bases, and the junction held 12 bases outside the gene matches.

This chain joins TRBV7-2 and TRBJ2-3, with D possibly being TRBD2 (5 bases). Germline CDR1 SGHTA, CDR2 FQGNSA. The V gene lost 5 bases and the J gene lost 2 bases, with 11 bases spanning the gap. This CDR3 is 14 amino acids long. This CDR3 reads CASSPDYHTDTQYF. DNA of the CDR3: TGTGCCAGCAGCCCAGACTACCACACAGATACGCAGTATTTT.

The V and J genes are TRBV27 and TRBJ2-7, with D possibly being TRBD1 or TRBD2 (5 bases each). Trimming stripped 3 bases from V and 6 bases from J, with 15 bases between. Germline V gene sequence: CDR1 MNHEY, CDR2 SMNVEV (reference sequence). This CDR3 has 14 amino acids. The CDR3 nucleotides read TGTGCCAGCAGTTTTGGGACCCCTTACGGCGAGCAGTACTTC. Translation: CASSFGTPYGEQYF.

With respect to this clone: In the same sample, other DNA sequences code for this CDR3. The chain couples TRBV12-3 or TRBV12-4 to TRBJ1-1; D not certain. This CDR3 is 11 amino acids long. The V end lost 1 base, the J end lost 4 bases, and 1 base lay between the germline ends. CDR3 DNA sequence: TGTGCCAGCAGTTTAGGCACTGAAGCTTTCTTT. Translated: CASSLGTEAFF.

This clone was picked up one time. J is TRBJ2-7 and V is TRBV7-9; D gene uncertain. CDR1 and CDR2 from the germline V gene are SEHNR and FQNEAQ (reference sequence). The CDR3 loop spans 12 amino acids. The V and J ends lost 5 bases and 3 bases respectively, with 8 bases between them. The CDR3 reads CASSHTGYEQYF. The CDR3 DNA sequence: TGTGCCAGCAGCCATACCGGCTACGAGCAGTACTTC. Complete variable domain (other parts from reference TRBV7-9 and TRBJ2-7): DTGVSQNPRHKITKRGQNVTFRCDPISEHNRLYWYRQTLGQGPEFLTYFQNEAQLEKSRLLSDRFSAERPKGSFSTLEIQRTEQGDSAMYLCASSHTGYEQYFGPGTRLTVT.

The chain carries TRBV7-9 and TRBJ2-7; 15 bases are a match to TRBD2. V was clipped by 1 base and J by 5 bases; unmatched bases: 9. CDR3 size: 18 residues. Germline-derived CDR1 and CDR2 are SEHNR and FQNEAQ (reference sequence). CDR3 sequence reads: CASSLVPGLAGGVDEQYF. CDR3 DNA sequence: TGTGCCAGCAGCTTAGTACCGGGACTAGCGGGAGGTGTCGACGAGCAGTACTTC.

This chain connects TRBV28 to TRBJ2-2; 8 bases align to TRBD2. Germline V gene sequence: CDR1 MDHEN, CDR2 SYDVKM. J lost 13 bases, V lost 8 bases, and 9 bases had no gene match. The CDR3 is made up of 12 amino acids. The CDR3 protein is CASSARGGLLFF. The CDR3 bases are TGTGCCAGCTCGGCCCGGGGGGGGTTGCTGTTTTTT.

This clone was counted once. The gene calls are TRBV5-1 and TRBJ2-6; D is unclear. CDR1 and CDR2 from the germline V gene are SGHRS and YFSETQ. This CDR3 has 17 residues. V lost 1 base to trimming and J lost 0 bases, with 11 bases between them. CDR3 loop: CASSLSLDSSGANVLTF. In DNA form, the CDR3 reads TGCGCCAGCAGCTTGTCACTCGATAGCTCTGGGGCCAACGTCCTGACTTTC. Looking up the rest from reference TRBV5-1 and TRBJ2-6 gives the full variable domain: KAGVTQTPRYLIKTRGQQVTLSCSPISGHRSVSWYQQTPGQGLQFLFEYFSETQRNKGNFPGRFSGRQFSNSRSEMNVSTLELGDSALYLCASSLSLDSSGANVLTFGAGSRLTVL.

The chain uses TRBV24-1 and TRBJ2-5; 13 nucleotides line up with TRBD2. The CDR3 runs 16 residues. Germline CDR1 is KGHDR and CDR2 is SFDVKD. The V gene end was trimmed by 4 bases and the J gene end by 2 bases; junction bases not matched to a gene: 3. CDR3 region: CATSEGLAGPQETQYF. The DNA for the CDR3 is TGTGCCACCAGTGAGGGACTAGCGGGACCGCAAGAGACCCAGTACTTC.

The V gene is TRBV4-1, the J gene TRBJ1-5, with D tentatively TRBD1 (5 bases). CDR3 length equals 17 residues. Trimming left V 4 bases short and J 5 bases short, with 21 bases between. From germline, CDR1 is MGHRA and CDR2 YSYEKL. The CDR3 sequence is CASSPGMRGIVDQPQHF. The DNA for the CDR3 is TGCGCCAGCAGCCCCGGGATGCGGGGGATCGTAGATCAGCCCCAGCATTTT.

CDR3 nucleotide sequence: TGTGCCAGCAGCTTGGGGGGGACATCTGTAGGGTGGTACGAGCAGTACTTC. Its translation: CASSLGGTSVGWYEQYF. The rearrangement joins TRBV5-4 to TRBJ2-7; D might be TRBD1 (6 bases). Deletions cut 0 bases from V and 4 bases from J, with 20 bases between. The length of the CDR3 is 17 residues. The germline gives CDR1 SGHNT, CDR2 YYREEE (reference sequence).

V and J are TRBV9 and TRBJ1-4; perhaps TRBD1 as D (5 bases). Between the trimmed V and J ends, which lost 3 bases and 7 bases, there was a span of 22 bases. CDR3 length equals 17 residues. In germline, CDR1 is SGDLS, CDR2 YYNGEE. The CDR3 bases are TGTGCCAGCAGCGGGCCCCCGGGGCAGGGAGTCGGTGAAAAACTGTTTTTT. It encodes CASSGPPGQGVGEKLFF. Together with reference TRBV9 and TRBJ1-4, the CDR3 gives the full variable domain: DSGVTQTPKHLITATGQRVTLRCSPRSGDLSVYWYQQSLDQGLQFLIQYYNGEERAKGNILERFSAQQFPDLHSELNLSSLELGDSALYFCASSGPPGQGVGEKLFFGSGTQLSVL.

The rearrangement uses TRBV7-2 and TRBJ2-3; 7 nucleotides align to TRBD1. The CDR3 covers 12 residues. V gave up 5 bases and J gave up 6 bases; unmatched junction bases: 2. Germline V gene data show CDR1 as SGHTA and CDR2 as FQGNSA. Here the CDR3 reads CASSPRGDTQYF. As DNA, the CDR3 is TGTGCCAGCAGCCCCAGGGGGGATACGCAGTATTTT.

In regard to this clone: Other DNA sequences in this sample translate to the same CDR3. This rearrangement joins TRBV30 to TRBJ1-5, with TRBD1 identical over 7 bases. Unmatched junction bases numbered 4, after V lost 1 base and J lost 7 bases. Germline V gene lookup returns CDR1 GTSNPN and CDR2 SVGIG (reference sequence). The CDR3 is 13 residues long. The CDR3: CAWSGTGLQPQHF. The CDR3 coding sequence is TGTGCCTGGAGTGGGACAGGTCTCCAGCCCCAGCATTTT.